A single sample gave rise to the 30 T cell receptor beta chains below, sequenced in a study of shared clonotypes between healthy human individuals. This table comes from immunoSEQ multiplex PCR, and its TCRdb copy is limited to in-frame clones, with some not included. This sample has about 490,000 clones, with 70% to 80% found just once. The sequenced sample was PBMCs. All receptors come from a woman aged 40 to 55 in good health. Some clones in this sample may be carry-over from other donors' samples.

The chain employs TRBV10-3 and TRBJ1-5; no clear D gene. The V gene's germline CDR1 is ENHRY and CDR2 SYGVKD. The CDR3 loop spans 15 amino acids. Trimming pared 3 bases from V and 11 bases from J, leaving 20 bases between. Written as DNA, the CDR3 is TGTGCCATCAGTGAACGGCAGGACCGAGTGCAAGCCCAGCATTTT. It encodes CAISERQDRVQAQHF.

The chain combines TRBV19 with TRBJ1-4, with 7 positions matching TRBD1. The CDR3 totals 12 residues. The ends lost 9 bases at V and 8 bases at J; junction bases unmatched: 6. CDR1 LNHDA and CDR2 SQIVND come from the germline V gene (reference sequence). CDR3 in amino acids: CASAGGQEKLFF. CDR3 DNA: TGTGCCAGCGCAGGGGGACAAGAAAAACTGTTTTTT.

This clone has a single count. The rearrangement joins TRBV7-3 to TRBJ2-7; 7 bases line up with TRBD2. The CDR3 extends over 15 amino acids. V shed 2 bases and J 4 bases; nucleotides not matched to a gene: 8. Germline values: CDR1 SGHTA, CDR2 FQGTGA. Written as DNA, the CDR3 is TGTGCCAGCAGCTTAGGGGCTAGCGGAATGTACGAGCAGTACTTC. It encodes CASSLGASGMYEQYF.

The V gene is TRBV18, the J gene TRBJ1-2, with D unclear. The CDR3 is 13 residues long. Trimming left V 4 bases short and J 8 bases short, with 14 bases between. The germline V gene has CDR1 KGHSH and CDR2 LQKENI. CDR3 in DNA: TGTGCCAGCTCACTATCTCTTGATCAAGGCTACACCTTC. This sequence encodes CASSLSLDQGYTF.

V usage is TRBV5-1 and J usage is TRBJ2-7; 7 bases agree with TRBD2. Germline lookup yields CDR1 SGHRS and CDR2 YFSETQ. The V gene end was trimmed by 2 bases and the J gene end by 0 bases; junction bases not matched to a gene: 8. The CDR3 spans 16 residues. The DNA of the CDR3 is TGCGCCAGCAGCTTAGGATTAGCGGGCCCCTCCTACGAGCAGTACTTC. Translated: CASSLGLAGPSYEQYF.

CDR3 sequence: CASENLKNIQYF. CDR3 DNA: TGTGCCAGCGAAAACCTCAAAAACATTCAGTACTTC. The J gene is TRBJ2-4, the V gene TRBV2; D not certain. This CDR3 region has 12 residues. The germline V gene has CDR1 SNHLY and CDR2 FYNNEI. V dropped 8 bases and J dropped 3 bases, with 8 bases sitting between them.

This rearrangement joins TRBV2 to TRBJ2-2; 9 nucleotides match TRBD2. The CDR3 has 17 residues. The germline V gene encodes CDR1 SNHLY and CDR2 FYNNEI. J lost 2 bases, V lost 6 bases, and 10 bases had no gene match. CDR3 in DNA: TGTGCCAGCAGGACCCTGACTAGCGGAGATAACACCGGGGAGCTGTTTTTT. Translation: CASRTLTSGDNTGELFF.

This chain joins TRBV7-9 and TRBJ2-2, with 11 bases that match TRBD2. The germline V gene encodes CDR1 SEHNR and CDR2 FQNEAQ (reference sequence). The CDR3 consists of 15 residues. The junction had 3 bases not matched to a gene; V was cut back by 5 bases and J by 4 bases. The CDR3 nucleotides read TGTGCCAGCAGCCCTAGCGGGAGGACCACCGGGGAGCTGTTTTTT. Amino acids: CASSPSGRTTGELFF.

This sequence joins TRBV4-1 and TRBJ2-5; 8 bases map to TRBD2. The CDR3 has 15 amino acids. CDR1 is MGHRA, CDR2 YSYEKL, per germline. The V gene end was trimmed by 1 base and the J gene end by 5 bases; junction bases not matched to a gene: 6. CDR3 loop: CASSQAEREWETQYF. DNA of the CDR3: TGCGCCAGCAGCCAAGCAGAGCGGGAGTGGGAGACCCAGTACTTC.

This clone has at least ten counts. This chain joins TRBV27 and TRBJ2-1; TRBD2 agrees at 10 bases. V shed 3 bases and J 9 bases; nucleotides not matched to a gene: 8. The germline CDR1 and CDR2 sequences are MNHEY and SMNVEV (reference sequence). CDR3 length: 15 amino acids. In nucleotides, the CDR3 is TGTGCCAGCAGTTTCAGAGCGGGAGGGGGCCGTGAGCAGTTCTTC. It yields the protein CASSFRAGGGREQFF.

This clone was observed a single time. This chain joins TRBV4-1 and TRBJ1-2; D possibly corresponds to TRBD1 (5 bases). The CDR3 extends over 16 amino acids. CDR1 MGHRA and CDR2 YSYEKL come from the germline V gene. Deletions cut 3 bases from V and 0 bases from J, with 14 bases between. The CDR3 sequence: CASSHLGGKANYGYTF. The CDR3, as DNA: TGCGCCAGCAGCCACTTGGGGGGGAAAGCTAACTATGGCTACACCTTC.

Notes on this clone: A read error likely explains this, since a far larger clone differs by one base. The CDR3 nucleotides read TGTGCCAGTTCCCTCGGGGTACCCTACGAGCAGTACTTC. Its translation: CASSLGVPYEQYF. The genes are TRBV19 and TRBJ2-7, with a possible D match to TRBD2 (5 bases). Trimming pared 8 bases from V and 2 bases from J, leaving 13 bases between. CDR3 size: 13 residues. Germline-derived CDR1 and CDR2 are LNHDA and SQIVND (reference sequence).

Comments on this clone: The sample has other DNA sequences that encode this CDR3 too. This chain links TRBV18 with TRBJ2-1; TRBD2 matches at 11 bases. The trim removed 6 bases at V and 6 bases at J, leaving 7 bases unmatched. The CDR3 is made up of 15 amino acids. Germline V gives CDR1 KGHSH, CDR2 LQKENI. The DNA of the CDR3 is TGTGCCAGCTCCCCCGGGACTAGCGGAATCAATGAGCAGTTCTTC. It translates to CASSPGTSGINEQFF.

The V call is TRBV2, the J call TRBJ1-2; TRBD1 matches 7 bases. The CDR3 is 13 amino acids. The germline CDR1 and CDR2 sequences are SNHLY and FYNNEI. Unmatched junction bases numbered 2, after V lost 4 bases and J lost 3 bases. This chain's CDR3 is CASSAQGDYGYTF. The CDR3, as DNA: TGTGCCAGCAGTGCCCAGGGGGACTATGGCTACACCTTC.

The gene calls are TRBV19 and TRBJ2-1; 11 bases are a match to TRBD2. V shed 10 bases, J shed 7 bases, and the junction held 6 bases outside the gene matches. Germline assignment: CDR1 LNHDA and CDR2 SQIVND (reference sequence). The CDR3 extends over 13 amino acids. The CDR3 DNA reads TGTGCCACCTCCGGGACTAGCGGTAATGAGCAGTTCTTC. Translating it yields CATSGTSGNEQFF. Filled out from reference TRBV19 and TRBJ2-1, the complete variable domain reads DGGITQSPKYLFRKEGQNVTLSCEQNLNHDAMYWYRQDPGQGLRLIYYSQIVNDFQKGDIAEGYSVSREKKESFPLTVTSAQKNPTAFYLCATSGTSGNEQFFGPGTRLTVL.

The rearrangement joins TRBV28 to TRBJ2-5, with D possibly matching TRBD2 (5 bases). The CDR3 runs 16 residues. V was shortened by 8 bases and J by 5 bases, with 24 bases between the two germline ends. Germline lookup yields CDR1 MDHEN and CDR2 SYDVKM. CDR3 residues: CASVWPRAGLGETQYF. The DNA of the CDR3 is TGTGCCAGCGTTTGGCCGCGGGCGGGCCTGGGGGAGACCCAGTACTTC.

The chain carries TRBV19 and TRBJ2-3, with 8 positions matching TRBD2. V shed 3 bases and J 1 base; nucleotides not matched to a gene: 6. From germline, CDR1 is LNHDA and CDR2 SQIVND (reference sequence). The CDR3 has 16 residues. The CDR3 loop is CASSIGAGDGTDTQYF. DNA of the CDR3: TGTGCCAGTAGTATTGGAGCGGGAGACGGCACAGATACGCAGTATTTT. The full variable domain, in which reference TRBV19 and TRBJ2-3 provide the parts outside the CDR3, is DGGITQSPKYLFRKEGQNVTLSCEQNLNHDAMYWYRQDPGQGLRLIYYSQIVNDFQKGDIAEGYSVSREKKESFPLTVTSAQKNPTAFYLCASSIGAGDGTDTQYFGPGTRLTVL.

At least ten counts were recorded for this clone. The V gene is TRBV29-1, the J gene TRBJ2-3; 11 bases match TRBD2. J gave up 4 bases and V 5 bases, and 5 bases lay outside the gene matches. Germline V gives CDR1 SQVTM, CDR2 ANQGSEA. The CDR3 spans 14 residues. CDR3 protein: CSVQTSGSSDTQYF. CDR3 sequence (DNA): TGCAGCGTTCAAACTAGCGGGAGCTCAGATACGCAGTATTTT.

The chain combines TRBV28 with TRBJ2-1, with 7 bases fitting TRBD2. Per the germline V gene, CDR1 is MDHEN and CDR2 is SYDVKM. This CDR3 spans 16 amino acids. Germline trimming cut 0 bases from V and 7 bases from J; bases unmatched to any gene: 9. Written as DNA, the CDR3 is TGTGCCAGCAGTTTATGCGCGGGAGCTGGGGAAAATGAGCAGTTCTTC. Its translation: CASSLCAGAGENEQFF.

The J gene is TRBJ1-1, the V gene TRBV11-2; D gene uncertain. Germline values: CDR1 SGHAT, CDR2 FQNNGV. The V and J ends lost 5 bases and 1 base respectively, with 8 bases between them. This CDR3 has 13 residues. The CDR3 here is CASSIPGNTEAFF. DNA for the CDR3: TGTGCCAGCAGCATACCGGGGAACACTGAAGCTTTCTTT. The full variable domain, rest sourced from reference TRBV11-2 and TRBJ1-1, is EAGVAQSPRYKIIEKRQSVAFWCNPISGHATLYWYQQILGQGPKLLIQFQNNGVVDDSQLPKDRFSAERLKGVDSTLKIQPAKLEDSAVYLCASSIPGNTEAFFGQGTRLTVV.

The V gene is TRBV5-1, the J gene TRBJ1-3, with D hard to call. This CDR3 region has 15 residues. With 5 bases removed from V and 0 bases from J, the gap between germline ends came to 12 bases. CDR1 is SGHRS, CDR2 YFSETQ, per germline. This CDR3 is CASRRSQDSGNTIYF. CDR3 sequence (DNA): TGCGCCAGCAGACGCAGTCAAGACTCTGGAAACACCATATATTTT.

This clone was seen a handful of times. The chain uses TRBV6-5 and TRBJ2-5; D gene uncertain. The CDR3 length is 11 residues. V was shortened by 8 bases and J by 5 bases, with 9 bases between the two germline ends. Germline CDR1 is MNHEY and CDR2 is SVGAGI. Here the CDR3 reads CASSTPETQYF. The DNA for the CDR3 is TGTGCCAGCTCAACCCCGGAGACCCAGTACTTC.

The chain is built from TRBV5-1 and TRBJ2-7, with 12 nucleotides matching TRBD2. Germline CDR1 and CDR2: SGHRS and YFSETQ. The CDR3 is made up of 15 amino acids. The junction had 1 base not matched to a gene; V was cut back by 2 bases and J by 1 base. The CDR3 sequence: CASSFGLAGSYEQYF. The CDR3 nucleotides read TGCGCCAGCAGCTTTGGACTAGCGGGATCCTACGAGCAGTACTTC.

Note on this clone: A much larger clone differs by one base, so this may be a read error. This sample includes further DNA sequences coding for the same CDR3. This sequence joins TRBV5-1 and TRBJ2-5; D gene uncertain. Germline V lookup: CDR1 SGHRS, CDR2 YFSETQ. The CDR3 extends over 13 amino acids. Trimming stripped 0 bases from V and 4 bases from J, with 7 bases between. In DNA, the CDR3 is TGCGCCAGCAGCTTGGGGAGTGGAGAGACCCAGTACTTC. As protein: CASSLGSGETQYF.

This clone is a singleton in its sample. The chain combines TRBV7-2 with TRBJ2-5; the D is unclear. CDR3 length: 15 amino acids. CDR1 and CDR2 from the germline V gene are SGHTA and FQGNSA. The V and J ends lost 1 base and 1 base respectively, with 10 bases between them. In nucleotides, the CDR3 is TGTGCCAGCAGCTTAGTGCCGGGTCTCCAAGAGACCCAGTACTTC. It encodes CASSLVPGLQETQYF.

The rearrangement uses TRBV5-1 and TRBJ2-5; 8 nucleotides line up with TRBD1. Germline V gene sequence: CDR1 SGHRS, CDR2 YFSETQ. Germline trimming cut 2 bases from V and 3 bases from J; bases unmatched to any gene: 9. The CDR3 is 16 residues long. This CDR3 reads CASSFFGQGSEETQYF. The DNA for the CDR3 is TGCGCCAGCAGCTTCTTTGGACAGGGATCGGAAGAGACCCAGTACTTC.

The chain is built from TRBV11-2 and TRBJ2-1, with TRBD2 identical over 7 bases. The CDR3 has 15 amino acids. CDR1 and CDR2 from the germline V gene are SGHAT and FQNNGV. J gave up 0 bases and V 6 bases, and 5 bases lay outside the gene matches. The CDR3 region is CASSPGGSSYNEQFF. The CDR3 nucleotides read TGTGCCAGCAGTCCGGGCGGGAGCTCCTACAATGAGCAGTTCTTC.

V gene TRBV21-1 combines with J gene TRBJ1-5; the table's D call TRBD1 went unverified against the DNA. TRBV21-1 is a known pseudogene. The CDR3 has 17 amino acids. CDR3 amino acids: CASSPQGGQLSNQPQHF. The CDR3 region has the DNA TGTGCCAGCAGCCCCCAAGGGGGACAGCTTAGCAATCAGCCCCAGCATTTT.

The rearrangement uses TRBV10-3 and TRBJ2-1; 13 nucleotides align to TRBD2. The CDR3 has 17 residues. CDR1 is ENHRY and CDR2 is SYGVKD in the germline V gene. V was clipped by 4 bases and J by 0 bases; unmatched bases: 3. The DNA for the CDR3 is TGTGCCATCAGTGGGACTAGCGGGAGCGGCTCCTACAATGAGCAGTTCTTC. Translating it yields CAISGTSGSGSYNEQFF.

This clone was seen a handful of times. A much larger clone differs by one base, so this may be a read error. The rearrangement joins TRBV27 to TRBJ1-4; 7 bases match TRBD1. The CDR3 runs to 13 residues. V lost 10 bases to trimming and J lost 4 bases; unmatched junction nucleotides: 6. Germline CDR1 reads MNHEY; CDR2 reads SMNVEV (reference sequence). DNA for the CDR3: TGTGCCACGATACAGGGGCATAATGAAAAACTGTTTTTT. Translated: CATIQGHNEKLFF.